A selection of T cell receptor beta chains follows, all from one sample in a study of CD8 T cells in ankylosing spondylitis. TCRdb itself ran the 5' RACE reads through MiXCR, one entry per CDR3 protein. The sample shows around 250,000 distinct CDR3 sequences, 15% to 20% of them seen only once. Source material: blood, either unsorted or a sorted T cell fraction (not recorded which). The receptors shown here come from a male donor with ankylosing spondylitis or in good health (not recorded which). Both conserved end residues are part of each CDR3. The D gene is left open where the match is weak. Rows give clone size only sometimes, using once, few, many, or a class for an expanded clone.

v_gene	d_gene	j_gene	abundance	CDR3aa	CDR3nt
TRBV4-1	.	TRBJ1-5	few	CASSQAVSGWGNQPQHF	TGCGCCAGCAGCCAGGCGGTTTCAGGTTGGGGCAATCAGCCCCAGCATTTT
TRBV20-1	.	TRBJ2-1	few	CSAYSVASRYNEQFF	TGCAGTGCTTACTCCGTGGCTAGCAGGTACAATGAGCAGTTCTTC
TRBV29-1	TRBD2	TRBJ2-5	few	CSVERLGLARQETQYF	TGCAGCGTTGAAAGATTGGGACTAGCGCGACAAGAGACCCAGTACTTC
TRBV7-8	TRBD2	TRBJ2-3	few	CASSSHQRGGPGDTQYF	TGTGCCAGCAGCTCCCACCAGCGGGGCGGTCCAGGGGATACGCAGTATTTT
TRBV29-1	TRBD1	TRBJ2-5	.	CSVRGTGGLQYF	TGCAGCGTCCGCGGGACAGGGGGCCTCCAGTACTTC
TRBV7-8	TRBD1	TRBJ1-2	few	CASSSLGQGVSNGGYTF	TGTGCCAGCAGCTCACTCGGACAGGGAGTTTCTAACGGTGGCTACACCTTC
TRBV27	.	TRBJ1-5	many	CASSSLDSNQPQHF	TGTGCCAGCAGTTCTCTTGATAGCAATCAGCCCCAGCATTTT
TRBV12-5	.	TRBJ1-5	few	CASGLVHGPLYSNQPQHF	TGTGCTAGTGGTTTGGTACATGGGCCCCTATATAGCAATCAGCCCCAGCATTTT
TRBV29-1	TRBD2	TRBJ2-7	.	CSANQGVAGVNEQYF	TGCAGCGCTAATCAGGGAGTAGCGGGTGTCAACGAGCAGTACTTC
TRBV4-2	TRBD2	TRBJ2-1	many	CASSPQSVLTGGGYYNEQFF	TGTGCCAGCAGCCCCCAAAGTGTTCTGACGGGAGGGGGGTACTACAATGAGCAGTTCTTC
TRBV11-2	TRBD1	TRBJ1-1	.	CASSPLDRARNLNTEAFF	TGTGCCAGCAGCCCGCTAGACAGGGCCCGAAACCTGAACACTGAAGCTTTCTTT
TRBV29-1	.	TRBJ1-1	.	CSAPGGTEAFF	TGCAGCGCTCCCGGGGGAACTGAAGCTTTCTTT
TRBV27	.	TRBJ2-2	.	CASSFRGTGELFF	TGTGCCAGCAGTTTCCGTGGCACCGGGGAGCTGTTTTTT
TRBV7-8	.	TRBJ2-6	.	CASLIPGVLTF	TGTGCCAGCCTCATTCCTGGCGTCCTGACTTTC
TRBV6-4	TRBD2	TRBJ2-3	few	CASSERAGGTDTQYF	TGTGCCAGCAGTGAACGAGCGGGGGGCACAGATACGCAGTATTTT
TRBV11-2	TRBD1	TRBJ1-5	.	CASSPRDRGANSNQPQHF	TGTGCCAGCAGCCCCCGGGACAGGGGGGCCAATAGCAATCAGCCCCAGCATTTT
TRBV7-2	TRBD1	TRBJ1-1	once	CASSTDREIPNTEAFF	TGTGCCAGCAGCACGGACAGGGAGATTCCAAACACTGAAGCTTTCTTT
TRBV15	TRBD2	TRBJ2-3	.	CATSGREGWDTQYF	TGTGCCACCTCTGGGCGGGAGGGCTGGGATACGCAGTATTTT
TRBV7-3	.	TRBJ2-2	.	CASSLLVPGELFF	TGTGCCAGCAGCCTCCTTGTTCCCGGGGAGCTGTTTTTT
TRBV4-3	.	TRBJ1-1	many	CASSQDEGLGNTEAFF	TGCGCCAGCAGCCAAGATGAGGGTCTGGGGAACACTGAAGCTTTCTTT
TRBV6-4	TRBD1	TRBJ2-1	.	CASSPTGGLLLNEQFF	TGTGCCAGCAGTCCTACAGGGGGCCTCCTTTTGAATGAGCAGTTCTTC
TRBV2	.	TRBJ1-2	many	CASSEARYPAYTF	TGTGCCAGCAGTGAAGCGCGCTATCCAGCCTACACCTTC
TRBV29-1	TRBD1	TRBJ2-7	.	CSVMRGTGVEQYF	TGCAGCGTGATGCGGGGGACAGGGGTCGAGCAGTACTTC
TRBV6-4	TRBD2	TRBJ2-1	few	CASSTFGTSGSNEQFF	TGTGCCAGCAGCACCTTTGGGACTAGCGGGAGCAATGAGCAGTTCTTC
TRBV2	.	TRBJ1-4	once	CASSERGTNEKLFF	TGTGCCAGCAGTGAGAGGGGGACTAATGAAAAACTGTTTTTT
TRBV7-8	.	TRBJ1-1	few	CASSPWTGGVNTEAFF	TGTGCCAGCAGCCCGTGGACTGGCGGGGTGAACACTGAAGCTTTCTTT
TRBV28	.	TRBJ2-1	few	CASSLLRGASYNEQFF	TGTGCCAGCAGTTTGTTACGGGGGGCCTCCTACAATGAGCAGTTCTTC
TRBV29-1	TRBD2	TRBJ2-7	.	CSVARLAGESYEQYF	TGCAGCGTTGCACGACTAGCGGGAGAGAGTTACGAGCAGTACTTC
TRBV12-3/TRBV12-4	TRBD1	TRBJ2-2	few	CASSLGGQGAGELFF	TGTGCCAGCAGTTTAGGGGGACAGGGGGCCGGGGAGCTGTTTTTT
TRBV7-8	.	TRBJ2-3	few	CASSWGSQGRSDTQYF	TGTGCCAGCAGCTGGGGGAGTCAGGGACGCTCAGATACGCAGTATTTT
TRBV7-9	.	TRBJ2-7	.	CASSLVEAVPPYEQYF	TGTGCCAGCAGCTTAGTCGAGGCAGTCCCTCCCTACGAGCAGTACTTC
TRBV4-3	TRBD1	TRBJ2-7	.	CASSQDRGIFYEQYF	TGCGCCAGCAGCCAAGACAGGGGGATATTCTACGAGCAGTACTTC
TRBV28	.	TRBJ2-7	few	CASSLSTVRIYEQYF	TGTGCCAGCAGTTTATCGACGGTCCGAATCTACGAGCAGTACTTC
TRBV7-9	.	TRBJ2-7	.	CASSETGTLDYEQYF	TGTGCCAGCAGTGAGACCGGGACATTGGATTACGAGCAGTACTTC
TRBV2	TRBD2	TRBJ2-7	.	CASRTLPGREPYEQYF	TGTGCCAGCAGGACCCTCCCGGGGCGGGAGCCCTACGAGCAGTACTTC
TRBV7-6	TRBD2	TRBJ2-3	few	CASSLRLAGGPPDTQYF	TGTGCCAGCAGCTTGAGACTAGCGGGAGGGCCCCCAGATACGCAGTATTTT
TRBV2	.	TRBJ2-2	.	CASSSQTGNPNTGELFF	TGTGCCAGCAGTTCGCAAACAGGGAACCCGAACACCGGGGAGCTGTTTTTT
TRBV24-1	TRBD2	TRBJ2-3	few	CATSTPGQREASASTDTQYF	TGTGCCACCAGTACCCCAGGCCAGCGGGAGGCGTCGGCTAGCACAGATACGCAGTATTTT
TRBV6-1	TRBD1	TRBJ2-3	few	CASSPNPDRAGDTQYF	TGTGCCAGCAGCCCGAACCCCGACAGGGCCGGGGATACGCAGTATTTT
TRBV4-2	.	TRBJ2-1	few	CASSPKALRRYNEQFF	TGTGCCAGCAGCCCAAAGGCACTCCGTCGGTACAATGAGCAGTTCTTC
TRBV4-1	.	TRBJ2-6	.	CASSQAKAGGVYSGANVLTF	TGCGCCAGCAGCCAAGCTAAGGCGGGCGGAGTCTACTCTGGGGCCAACGTCCTGACTTTC
TRBV25-1	.	TRBJ1-6	.	CASSELGDGKALHF	TGTGCCAGCAGTGAATTAGGGGATGGCAAGGCCCTCCACTTT
TRBV7-9	TRBD2	TRBJ2-1	few	CASSPSSGRAFDEQFF	TGTGCCAGCAGCCCTTCGAGCGGGAGGGCCTTTGATGAGCAGTTCTTC
TRBV7-8	TRBD2	TRBJ2-3	.	CASSLVPSGKGPGDTQYF	TGTGCCAGCAGCTTAGTTCCTAGCGGGAAGGGCCCCGGGGATACGCAGTATTTT
TRBV20-1	TRBD1	TRBJ2-5	.	CSARVPDRGETQYF	TGCAGTGCTAGAGTTCCCGACAGGGGGGAGACCCAGTACTTC
TRBV6-1	.	TRBJ1-1	few	CASGTGRNTEAFF	TGTGCCAGCGGAACAGGAAGAAACACTGAAGCTTTCTTT
TRBV27	.	TRBJ2-7	few	CASSARGGVYEQYF	TGTGCCAGCAGTGCCCGAGGGGGGGTATACGAGCAGTACTTC
TRBV5-6	TRBD1	TRBJ2-7	many	CASSEGQGCYEQYF	TGTGCCAGCAGCGAGGGACAGGGTTGCTACGAGCAGTACTTC
TRBV27	.	TRBJ2-1	many	CASSLWGGQAYNEQFF	TGTGCCAGCAGTTTATGGGGCGGCCAGGCCTACAATGAGCAGTTCTTC
TRBV2	TRBD2	TRBJ2-5	many	CASSSLAGEETQYF	TGTGCCAGCAGTTCACTAGCGGGAGAAGAGACCCAGTACTTC
TRBV11-2	.	TRBJ2-3	many	CASSLVAGDTQYF	TGTGCCAGCAGCTTAGTAGCCGGCGATACGCAGTATTTT
TRBV11-2	.	TRBJ2-3	few	CASSLDPEGRVPADTQYF	TGTGCCAGCAGCTTAGATCCCGAGGGAAGGGTCCCCGCAGATACGCAGTATTTT
TRBV3-1	TRBD1	TRBJ2-1	.	CASSQRDRYNEQFF	TGTGCCAGCAGCCAAAGGGACAGGTACAATGAGCAGTTCTTC
TRBV12-3/TRBV12-4	TRBD1	TRBJ2-7	.	CASTDRESSYEQYF	TGTGCCAGCACCGACAGGGAGTCTTCCTACGAGCAGTACTTC
TRBV4-1	.	TRBJ2-3	few	CASSQFGTATSTDTQYF	TGCGCCAGCAGCCAATTCGGGACGGCTACTAGCACAGATACGCAGTATTTT
TRBV7-6	TRBD2	TRBJ2-7	.	CASSQGLAGHYEQYF	TGTGCCAGCAGCCAAGGGCTAGCGGGCCACTACGAGCAGTACTTC
TRBV27	TRBD2	TRBJ2-1	.	CASSLSAGGYNEQFF	TGTGCCAGCAGTTTATCTGCGGGAGGATACAATGAGCAGTTCTTC